A single count supports the clone carrying this TCR beta chain. Antigen specificity is unknown. This sample was taken from a study of T cell responses to AZD1222 COVID-19 vaccine. TCRdb's table, derived via immunoSEQ multiplex PCR, lists solely in-frame clones and lacks some. The table includes about 93,000 clones, 85% to 90% detected once. Study-level findings and limits: White British ancestry dominated among donors, who included more females, and clonal diversity was possibly underestimated. At 160-218 and 743-854, vaccine-associated CD4 TCRs were dominant, and they spanned spike. Nearly half of the spike-specific TCRs reportedly recognize variant regions that carry no mutations.

V lost 3 bases to trimming and J lost 10 bases, with 16 bases between them. Germline lookup yields CDR1 LNHDA and CDR2 SQIVND (reference sequence). This CDR3 is built from 15 residues. The chain is built from TRBV19 and TRBJ1-6; D remains unclear. This specimen was peripheral blood, taken on day 0 of MenACWY control vaccination. The sequence was obtained from an adult in good health. In DNA form, the CDR3 reads TGTGCCAGTAGTATTTTCTCGGGTGAGGGCTCACCCCTCCACTTT. It translates to CASSIFSGEGSPLHF.